This T cell receptor beta chain was sequenced in a study of Ad26.COV2.S vaccination and SARS-CoV-2 variants. On the study more broadly: The authors gave Ad26.COV2.S intramuscularly, either once or twice 56 days apart.

This sample's treatment: some 20 received Ad26.COV2.S at low or high dose, single or two shots; about 5 received placebo; per-sample allocation not given. Collection of the samples took place on day 63 after the first injection of vaccine or placebo. As its vector, the vaccine had Ad26, which expressed Wuhan-strain SARS-CoV-2 spike. This CDR3 contains 13 residues. V was clipped by 9 bases and J by 2 bases, with 10 bases between them. Germline CDR1 and CDR2: KGHDR and SFDVKD. Profiled with immunoSEQ multiplex PCR; TCRdb holds only in-frame clones, not every one. The table records about 480,000 clones, around 85% of them present only once.

The specimen comprised peripheral blood, sampled in a trial of Ad26.COV2.S vaccine versus placebo. V gene TRBV24-1 combines with J gene TRBJ2-1; a weak D match, TRBD1 (5 bases). The TCR originated in a person aged 18 to 65 who received the Ad26.COV2.S COVID-19 vaccine or a placebo. CDR3 region: CATVGHPYNEQFF. The CDR3 DNA is TGTGCCACCGTCGGACATCCCTACAATGAGCAGTTCTTC.